This T cell receptor beta chain stems from a study of blood T cell repertoires in COVID-19. Background on the study: Collection of acute and convalescent COVID-19 samples took place in the United States, Italy and Spain. PBMCs, B-cell-depleted T cells, or T cells were the source of the cDNA or gDNA that made up the material.

Per germline, CDR1 SGHNT and CDR2 YYREEE (reference sequence). The CDR3 totals 16 residues. V lost 5 bases to trimming and J lost 4 bases; unmatched junction nucleotides: 8. Ages ranged from about 18 to 89 years, with residence in about two dozen US areas. The protocol was immunoSEQ multiplex PCR, while the TCRdb copy is restricted to in-frame clones and leaves out a portion. The table records hundreds of thousands of clones, 80% of them present only once. This TCR was recovered from a man younger than 40 with acute COVID-19. The specimen sequenced was PBMCs or T cells enriched from blood (not recorded which). The chain uses TRBV5-4 and TRBJ2-2; 10 bases map to TRBD1. The CDR3 loop is CASRAGTGVSTGELFF. In DNA form, the CDR3 reads TGTGCCAGCAGAGCCGGGACAGGGGTTAGCACCGGGGAGCTGTTTTTT.